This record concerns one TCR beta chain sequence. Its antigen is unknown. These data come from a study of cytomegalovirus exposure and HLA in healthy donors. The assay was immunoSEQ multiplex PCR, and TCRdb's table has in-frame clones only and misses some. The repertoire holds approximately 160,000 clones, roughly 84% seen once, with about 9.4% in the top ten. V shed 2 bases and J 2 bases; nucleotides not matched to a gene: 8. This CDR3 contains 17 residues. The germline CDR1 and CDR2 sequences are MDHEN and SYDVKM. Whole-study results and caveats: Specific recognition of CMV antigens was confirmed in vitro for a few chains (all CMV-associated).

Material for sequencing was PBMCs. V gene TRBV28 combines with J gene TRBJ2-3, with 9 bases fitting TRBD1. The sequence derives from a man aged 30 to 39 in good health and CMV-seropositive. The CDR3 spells CASSLNPRQGDTDTQYF. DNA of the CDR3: TGTGCCAGCAGTTTAAACCCTAGACAGGGGGACACAGATACGCAGTATTTT.